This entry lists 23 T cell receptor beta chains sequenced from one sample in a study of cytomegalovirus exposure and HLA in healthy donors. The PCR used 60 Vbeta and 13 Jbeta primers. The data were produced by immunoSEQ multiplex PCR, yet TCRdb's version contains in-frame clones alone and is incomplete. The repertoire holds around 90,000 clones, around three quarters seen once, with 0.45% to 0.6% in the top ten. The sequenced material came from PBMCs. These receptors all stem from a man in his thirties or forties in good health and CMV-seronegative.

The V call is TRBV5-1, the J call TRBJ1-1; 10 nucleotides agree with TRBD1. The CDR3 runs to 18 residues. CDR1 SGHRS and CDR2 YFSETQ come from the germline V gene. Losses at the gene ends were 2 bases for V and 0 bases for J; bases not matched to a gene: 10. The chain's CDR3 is CASSFLGTGDLMNTEAFF. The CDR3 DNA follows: TGCGCCAGCAGCTTCCTTGGGACAGGGGATTTAATGAACACTGAAGCTTTCTTT.

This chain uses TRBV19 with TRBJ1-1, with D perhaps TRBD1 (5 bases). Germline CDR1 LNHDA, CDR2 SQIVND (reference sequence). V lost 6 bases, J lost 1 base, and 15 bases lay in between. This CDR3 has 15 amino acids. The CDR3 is CASSMAWGGNTEAFF. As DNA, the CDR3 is TGTGCCAGTAGCATGGCTTGGGGGGGGAACACTGAAGCTTTCTTT.

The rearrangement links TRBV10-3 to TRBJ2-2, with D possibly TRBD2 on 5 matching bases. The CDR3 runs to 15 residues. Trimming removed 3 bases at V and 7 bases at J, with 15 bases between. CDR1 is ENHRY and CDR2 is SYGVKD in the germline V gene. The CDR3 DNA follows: TGTGCCATCAGTGAAGGCAAGAGGGTAGGCGGGGAGCTGTTTTTT. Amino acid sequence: CAISEGKRVGGELFF.

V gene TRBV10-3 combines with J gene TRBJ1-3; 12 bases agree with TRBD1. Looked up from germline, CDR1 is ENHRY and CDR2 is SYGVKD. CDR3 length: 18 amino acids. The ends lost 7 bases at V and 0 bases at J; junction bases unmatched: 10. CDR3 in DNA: TGTGCCATCACCCCGGGACAGGGGGCACTTGACTCTGGAAACACCATATATTTT. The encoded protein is CAITPGQGALDSGNTIYF.

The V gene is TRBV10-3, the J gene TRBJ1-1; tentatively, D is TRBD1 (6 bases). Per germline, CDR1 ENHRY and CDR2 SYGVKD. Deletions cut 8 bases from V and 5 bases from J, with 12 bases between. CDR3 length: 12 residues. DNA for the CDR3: TGTGCCATCGGGGGCGGTAGGACTGAAGCTTTCTTT. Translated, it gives CAIGGGRTEAFF.

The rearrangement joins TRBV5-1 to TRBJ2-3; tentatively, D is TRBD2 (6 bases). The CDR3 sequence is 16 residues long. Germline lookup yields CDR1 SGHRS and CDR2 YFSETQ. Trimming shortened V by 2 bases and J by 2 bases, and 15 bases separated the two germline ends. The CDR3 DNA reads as TGCGCCAGCAGCTTTGAGTGGGGGGTTGACACAGATACGCAGTATTTT. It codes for CASSFEWGVDTDTQYF.

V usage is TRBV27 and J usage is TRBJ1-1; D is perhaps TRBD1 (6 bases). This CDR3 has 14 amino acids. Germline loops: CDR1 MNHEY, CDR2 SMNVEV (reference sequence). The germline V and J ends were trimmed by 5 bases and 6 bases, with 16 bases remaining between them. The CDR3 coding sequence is TGTGCCAGCAGTCCCGGGACAACTATAGCTGAAGCTTTCTTT. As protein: CASSPGTTIAEAFF.

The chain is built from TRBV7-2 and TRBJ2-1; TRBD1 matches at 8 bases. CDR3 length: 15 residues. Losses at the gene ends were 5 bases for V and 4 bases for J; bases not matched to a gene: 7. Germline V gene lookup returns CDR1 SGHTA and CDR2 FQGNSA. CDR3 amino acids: CASSAGTGGYNEQFF. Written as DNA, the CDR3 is TGTGCCAGCAGCGCCGGGACAGGAGGTTACAATGAGCAGTTCTTC.

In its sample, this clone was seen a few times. The CDR3 DNA is TGCGCCAGCAGCCGGGGACAGGGGGCCTCTCACGAGCAGTACTTC. As protein: CASSRGQGASHEQYF. This chain links TRBV5-1 with TRBJ2-7; 12 bases fit TRBD1. CDR3 length: 15 amino acids. The germline gives CDR1 SGHRS, CDR2 YFSETQ. J was trimmed by 5 bases and V by 4 bases; bases with no gene match: 7.

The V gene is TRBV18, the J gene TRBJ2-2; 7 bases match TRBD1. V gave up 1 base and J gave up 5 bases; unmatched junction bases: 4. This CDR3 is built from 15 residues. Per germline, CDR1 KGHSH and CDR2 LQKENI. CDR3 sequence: CASSPQGANTGELFF. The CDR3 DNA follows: TGTGCCAGCTCACCACAGGGGGCAAATACCGGGGAGCTGTTTTTT.

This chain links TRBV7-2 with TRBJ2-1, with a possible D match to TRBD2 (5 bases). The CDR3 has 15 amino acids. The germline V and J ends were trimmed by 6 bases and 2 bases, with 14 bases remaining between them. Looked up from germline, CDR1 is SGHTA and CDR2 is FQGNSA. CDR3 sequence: CASRASRLTYNEQFF. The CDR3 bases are TGTGCCAGCAGGGCTAGCCGATTAACCTACAATGAGCAGTTCTTC. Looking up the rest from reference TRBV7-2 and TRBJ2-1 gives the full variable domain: GAGVSQSPSNKVTEKGKDVELRCDPISGHTALYWYRQSLGQGLEFLIYFQGNSAPDKSGLPSDRFSAERTGGSVSTLTIQRTQQEDSAVYLCASRASRLTYNEQFFGPGTRLTVL.

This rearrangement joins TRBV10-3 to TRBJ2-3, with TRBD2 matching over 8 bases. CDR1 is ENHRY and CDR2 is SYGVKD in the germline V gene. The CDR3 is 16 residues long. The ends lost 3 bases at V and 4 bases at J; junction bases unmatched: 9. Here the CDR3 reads CAISDSGTSPADTQYF. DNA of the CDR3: TGTGCCATCAGTGACAGCGGGACTAGTCCTGCAGATACGCAGTATTTT.

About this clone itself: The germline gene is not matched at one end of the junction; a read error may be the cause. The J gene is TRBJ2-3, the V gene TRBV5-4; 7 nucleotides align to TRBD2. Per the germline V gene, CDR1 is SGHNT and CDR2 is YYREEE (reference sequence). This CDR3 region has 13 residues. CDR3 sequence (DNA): TGTGCCAGCAGCTGGGGGGGACTGGGCAGCGAGGATTTT. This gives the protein CASSWGGLGSEDF.

The DNA for the CDR3 is TGCGCCAGCAGCTCCCATACAGGGAACACTGAAGCTTTCTTT. Translation: CASSSHTGNTEAFF. V gene TRBV5-1 combines with J gene TRBJ1-1, with D perhaps matching TRBD1 (5 bases). Germline V gives CDR1 SGHRS, CDR2 YFSETQ. V was pared by 3 bases and J by 1 base, with 10 bases between. The CDR3 totals 14 residues.

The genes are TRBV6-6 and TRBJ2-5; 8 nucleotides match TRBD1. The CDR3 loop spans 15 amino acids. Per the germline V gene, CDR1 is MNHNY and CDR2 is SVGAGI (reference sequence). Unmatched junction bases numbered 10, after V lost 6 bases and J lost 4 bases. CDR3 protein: CASSPGQGSPETQYF. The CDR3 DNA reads TGTGCCAGCAGCCCCGGACAGGGTTCACCAGAGACCCAGTACTTC.

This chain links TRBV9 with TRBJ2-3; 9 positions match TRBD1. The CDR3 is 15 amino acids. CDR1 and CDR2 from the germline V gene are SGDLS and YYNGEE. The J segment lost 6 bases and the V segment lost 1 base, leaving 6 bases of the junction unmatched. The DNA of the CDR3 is TGTGCCAGCAGCGTATGGACAGGGGAAGGGGATACGCAGTATTTT. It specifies CASSVWTGEGDTQYF.

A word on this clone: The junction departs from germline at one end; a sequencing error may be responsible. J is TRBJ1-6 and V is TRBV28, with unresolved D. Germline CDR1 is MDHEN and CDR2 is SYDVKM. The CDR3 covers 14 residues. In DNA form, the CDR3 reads TGTGCCAGCAGTTTCACCACCTACAATTCACCCCTCCACTTT. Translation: CASSFTTYNSPLHF.

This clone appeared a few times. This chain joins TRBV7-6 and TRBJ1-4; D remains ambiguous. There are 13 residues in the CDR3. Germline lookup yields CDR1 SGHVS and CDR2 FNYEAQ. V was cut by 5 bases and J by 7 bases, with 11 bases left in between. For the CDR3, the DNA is TGTGCCAGCAGCGATCGAGAGAGTGAAAAACTGTTTTTT. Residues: CASSDRESEKLFF.

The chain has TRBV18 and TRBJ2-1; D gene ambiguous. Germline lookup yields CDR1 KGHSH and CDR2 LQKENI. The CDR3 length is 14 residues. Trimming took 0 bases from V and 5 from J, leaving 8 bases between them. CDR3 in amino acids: CASSPPPRDNEQFF. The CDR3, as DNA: TGTGCCAGCTCACCACCCCCTAGAGACAATGAGCAGTTCTTC.

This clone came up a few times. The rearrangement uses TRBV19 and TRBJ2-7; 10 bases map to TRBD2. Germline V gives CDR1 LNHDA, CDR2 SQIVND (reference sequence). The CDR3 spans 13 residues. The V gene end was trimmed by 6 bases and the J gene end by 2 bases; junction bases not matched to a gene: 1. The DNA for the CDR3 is TGTGCCAGTAGCCTAGCGGGGGCCTACGAGCAGTACTTC. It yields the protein CASSLAGAYEQYF. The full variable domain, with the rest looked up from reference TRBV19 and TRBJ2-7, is DGGITQSPKYLFRKEGQNVTLSCEQNLNHDAMYWYRQDPGQGLRLIYYSQIVNDFQKGDIAEGYSVSREKKESFPLTVTSAQKNPTAFYLCASSLAGAYEQYFGPGTRLTVT.

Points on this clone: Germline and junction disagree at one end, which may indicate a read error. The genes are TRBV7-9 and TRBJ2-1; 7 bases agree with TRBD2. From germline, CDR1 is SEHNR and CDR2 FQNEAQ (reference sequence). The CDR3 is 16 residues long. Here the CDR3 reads CSSSGARAGRYNEQFF. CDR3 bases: TGTTCCAGCAGCGGGGCTCGGGCTGGGCGCTACAATGAGCAGTTCTTC.

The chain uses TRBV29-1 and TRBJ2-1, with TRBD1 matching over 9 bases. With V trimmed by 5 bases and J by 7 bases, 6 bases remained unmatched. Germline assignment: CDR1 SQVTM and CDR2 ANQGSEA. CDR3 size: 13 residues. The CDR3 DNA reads TGCAGCGTTCGGACAGGGGTTGGGAATGAGCAGTTCTTC. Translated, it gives CSVRTGVGNEQFF.

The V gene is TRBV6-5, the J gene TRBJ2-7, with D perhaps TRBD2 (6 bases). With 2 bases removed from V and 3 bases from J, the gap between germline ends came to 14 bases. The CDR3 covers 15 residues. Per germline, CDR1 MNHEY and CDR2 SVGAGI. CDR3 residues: CASSYRESDFYEQYF. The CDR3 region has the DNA TGTGCCAGCAGTTACCGGGAGTCAGATTTCTACGAGCAGTACTTC.